This TCR beta chain was found in a study of T-cell reconstitution after alpha-beta-depleted transplantation in children. Preparation of the TCRbeta library was carried out with unique molecular identifiers. TCRdb itself ran the PCR reads through MiXCR, one entry per CDR3 protein. The table shows 400,000 to 450,000 distinct CDR3 sequences, with about 45% occurring only once. Points on this clonotype: Its antigen is not identified. A read error may explain this, as a much larger clone is one base away.

With 6 bases clipped from V and 9 bases from J, the junction kept 9 bases outside the gene matches. There are 13 residues in the CDR3. Study outcomes and limitations: Day-60 TCRbeta diversity that was high in some patients was derived from surviving recipient T cells and thymic progenitors. The main origin of T-cell counts and diversity one year after transplant was newly produced T cells. Reports say that about two months after transplant, the alpha-beta T cells came out of several hundred graft clones that had expanded.

This chain joins TRBV12-3 or TRBV12-4 and TRBJ2-5; TRBD1 agrees at 8 bases. Here the sequenced sample was PBMCs, taken before TCRalphabeta/CD19-depleted stem cell transplant. The sequence was collected from a girl aged 2-10 years with aplastic anemia, due to receive a stem cell transplant. The CDR3 region is CASRTGAVESQYF. The CDR3 nucleotides are TGTGCCAGCAGGACAGGGGCGGTGGAGTCCCAGTACTTC.